The TCR beta chain under discussion was sequenced for a study of molecular identifiers for immune sequencing clone quantification. Findings and caveats of the study: Reportedly, one cell's Jurkat TCR RNA was detected within one million naive CD8 cells. The share of molecules held by clones above 20 RNA copies was over 97% in effector cells and under 1% in naive cells.

TCRdb fed the PCR reads into MiXCR, producing one record per CDR3 protein. Among approximately 500,000 distinct CDR3 sequences, about 22% were seen once, and the ten largest hold around 0.84%. For this clonotype: The antigen is unknown. This may be a read error: a much more frequent sequence differs by one nucleotide.

The sequence was collected from a human donor in good health. Some libraries in this study had Jurkat cell RNA spiked in. Sequencing input: naive CD8+ T cells from blood, with Jurkat cell RNA spiked in. The subset was: FACS-sorted CD8+CD4-CCR7+CD45RA+ naive T cells.

CDR3 in amino acids: CASGETDGATEAFF. The CDR3 region has the DNA TGTGCCAGCGGTGAAACAGACGGAGCGACTGAAGCTTTCTTT. The V call is TRBV2, the J call TRBJ1-1; D gene ambiguous. CDR1 is SNHLY, CDR2 FYNNEI, per germline. CDR3 length: 14 residues.